These T cell receptor beta chains were read from a single sample in a study of glioma-infiltrating T cells after dendritic cell vaccination. The table came from immunoSEQ multiplex PCR; TCRdb's copy has only in-frame clones and leaves some out. This table holds more than 95,000 clones, almost 90% found once. The specimen was blood, collected after dendritic cell vaccination. Receptors originate from a human donor with glioblastoma. CDR3s include the opening cysteine and the closing phenylalanine or tryptophan. Fields, in order: J gene, V gene, CDR3 protein.

TRBJ2-2 TRBV30 CAWSVVRNTGELFF
TRBJ1-3 TRBV30 CAYGVGSGNTIYF
TRBJ2-7 TRBV19 CETPGLLINRGPYEQYF
TRBJ2-2 TRBV27 CASTRTGNTGELFF
TRBJ2-2 TRBV19 CASRGDRGRTGELFF
TRBJ2-7 TRBV5-1 CASSHSGGVYEQYF
TRBJ2-7 TRBV6-5 CASSYGTGGYEQYF
TRBJ2-2 TRBV5-6 CASSPGGGAAGELFF
TRBJ1-5 TRBV6-1 CASSERWQPQHF
TRBJ2-5 TRBV11-3 CASSPRQGGVETQYF
TRBJ1-5 TRBV6-5 CASSYNRDSGPQHF
TRBJ2-7 TRBV14 CASSPQGQGVYEQYF
TRBJ1-3 TRBV30 CAWSGTGVDTIYF
TRBJ1-1 TRBV28 CASLYSGGQGTEAFF
TRBJ1-2 TRBV18 CASSVGQGVDGYTF
TRBJ1-2 TRBV9 CASQGGYYGYTF
TRBJ2-7 TRBV6-5 CASSRTGLTYEQYF
TRBJ1-1 TRBV30 CAWSVLQGMNTEAFF
TRBJ2-3 TRBV6-4 CASAGGPYGDTQYF
TRBJ2-7 TRBV5-1 CASSLRGAGSGEQYF
TRBJ1-3 TRBV7-2 CASSLGGTGAGNTIYF
TRBJ2-2 TRBV6-4 CASSAGDTGELFF
TRBJ2-7 TRBV5-1 CASSSGLAGYEQYF
TRBJ1-2 TRBV6-1 CASRPVGGYGYTF
TRBJ1-2 TRBV30 CAWSGGTAGEDTF
TRBJ2-6 TRBV19 CASSKKGVSGANVLTF
TRBJ2-3 TRBV10-1 CASSDQLTSTDTQYF
TRBJ1-5 TRBV19 CASRRSGVWTGGQYSNQPQHF
TRBJ2-3 TRBV9 CASSVVAGDPLTSTDTQYF
TRBJ2-3 TRBV5-1 CASSLAGKLTDTQYF
TRBJ1-1 TRBV10-3 CAISGAPNTEAFF
TRBJ2-7 TRBV6-6 CASSPTGFEQYF
TRBJ1-2 TRBV5-5 CASSPPGQGYGYTF
TRBJ1-1 TRBV19 CASSIGQRAGGKWGEAFF
TRBJ1-2 TRBV19 CASSIWAGDYGYTF
TRBJ2-3 TRBV9 CASSPHSGVRDTQYF
TRBJ2-7 TRBV6-6 CASSYRTGGSYEQYF
TRBJ1-5 TRBV19 CASRDSNQPQHF
TRBJ2-3 TRBV6-4 CASSETSGRGGADTQYF
TRBJ2-7 TRBV27 CASSLVAGASYEQYF
TRBJ1-6 TRBV5-1 CASSSSGQDSPLHF
TRBJ2-3 TRBV7-3 CASSPTGTSGRPDTQYF
TRBJ2-1 TRBV10-3 CAISHGGTYNEQFF
TRBJ1-5 TRBV7-8 CASSFHRRQPQHF
TRBJ2-5 TRBV11-2 CASSFTQGGQVETQYF
TRBJ1-1 TRBV6-1 CASLNRGRRTEAFF
TRBJ2-2 TRBV30 CAWSPVSTGELFF
TRBJ1-2 TRBV19 CASSSRQGRDGYTF
TRBJ1-2 TRBV2 CASSGTGNYGYTF
TRBJ2-3 TRBV5-1 CASSSGIAGGTDTQYF
TRBJ2-5 TRBV6-1 CASSDGGLAGMAQYF
TRBJ2-2 TRBV5-1 CASSLVLDRSTGELFF
TRBJ2-1 TRBV19 CASSHPPPRNEQFF